This T cell receptor (beta chain) was documented in a study of blood T cell repertoires in COVID-19. Study overall: Specimens from acute and convalescent COVID-19 originated in the United States, Italy and Spain. In each case, the material was cDNA or gDNA derived from T cells, B-cell-depleted T cells, or PBMCs.

In the original analysis: Amplification from reference gene primers served as the basis for estimated nucleated cell counts. Profiling relied on immunoSEQ multiplex PCR, and the TCRdb table lists in-frame clones only, not all of them. V and J calls and clone size follow that table, whereas D and trimming were derived from the DNA. The sample has roughly 420,000 clones, roughly 90% seen once. In germline, CDR1 is SGHKS, CDR2 YYEKEE (reference sequence). The CDR3 totals 16 residues. Trimming pared 4 bases from V and 8 bases from J, leaving 22 bases between. The study assigned cohorts using participant-reported clinical history.

Material for sequencing was PBMCs or T cells enriched from blood (not recorded which). The sequence was obtained from a woman aged 25 to 39 with acute COVID-19. V gene TRBV5-5 combines with J gene TRBJ2-4; D gene ambiguous. The CDR3 DNA is TGTGCCAGCAGCGATGAAACCTCCCGTGTGTCAGACATTCAGTACTTC. The encoded protein is CASSDETSRVSDIQYF.